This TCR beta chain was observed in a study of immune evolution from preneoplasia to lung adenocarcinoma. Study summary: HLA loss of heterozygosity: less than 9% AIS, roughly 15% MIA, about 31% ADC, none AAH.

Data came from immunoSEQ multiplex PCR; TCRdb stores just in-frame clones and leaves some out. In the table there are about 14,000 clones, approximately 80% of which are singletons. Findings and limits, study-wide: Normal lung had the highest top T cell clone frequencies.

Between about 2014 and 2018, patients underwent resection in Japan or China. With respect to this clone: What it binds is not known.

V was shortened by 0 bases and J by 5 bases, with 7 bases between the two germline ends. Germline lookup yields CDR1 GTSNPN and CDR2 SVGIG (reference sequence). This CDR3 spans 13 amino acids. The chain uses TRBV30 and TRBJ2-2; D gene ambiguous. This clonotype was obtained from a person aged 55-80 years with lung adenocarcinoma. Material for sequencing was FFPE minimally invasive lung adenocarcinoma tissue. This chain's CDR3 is CAWSVGLTGELFF. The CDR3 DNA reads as TGTGCCTGGAGTGTGGGTCTGACCGGGGAGCTGTTTTTT.